This T cell receptor beta chain comes out of a study of blood T cell repertoires in COVID-19. The CDR3 totals 14 residues. Germline CDR1 is MDHEN and CDR2 is SYDVKM. Trimming stripped 6 bases from V and 8 bases from J, with 19 bases between. Sequencing used immunoSEQ multiplex PCR; TCRdb keeps in-frame clones, though not all of them. The sample lists roughly 180,000 clones; approximately 85% were seen once. The source of this sequence is a young woman who had recovered from COVID-19. The J gene is TRBJ1-2, the V gene TRBV28; D is possibly TRBD1 (6 bases). Sequences were obtained from PBMCs or T cells enriched from blood (not recorded which). This chain's CDR3 is CASRDTGRVGGYTF. The DNA for the CDR3 is TGTGCCAGCAGAGATACAGGGCGAGTGGGGGGCTACACCTTC.